This note documents a single T cell receptor (beta chain) sequence. The sample originates from a study of blood T cell repertoires in COVID-19. Sequencing was performed with immunoSEQ multiplex PCR; in TCRdb, only in-frame clones are kept and a portion is missing. The repertoire holds 200,000 to 250,000 clones, with around 89% as singletons. Those enrolled, adults aged 18 to 89 years, came from around 24 US areas. Germline CDR1 is MDHEN and CDR2 is SYDVKM. The V gene lost 5 bases and the J gene lost 3 bases, with 12 bases spanning the gap. CDR3 length: 14 residues. The sequenced material came from PBMCs or T cells enriched from blood (not recorded which). The genes are TRBV28 and TRBJ2-3, with D possibly TRBD1 on 6 matching bases. The sequence was collected from a woman aged 30 to 39 who had recovered from COVID-19. CDR3 amino acids: CASSAPGATDTQYF. CDR3 sequence (DNA): TGTGCCAGCAGTGCTCCAGGGGCGACAGATACGCAGTATTTT.